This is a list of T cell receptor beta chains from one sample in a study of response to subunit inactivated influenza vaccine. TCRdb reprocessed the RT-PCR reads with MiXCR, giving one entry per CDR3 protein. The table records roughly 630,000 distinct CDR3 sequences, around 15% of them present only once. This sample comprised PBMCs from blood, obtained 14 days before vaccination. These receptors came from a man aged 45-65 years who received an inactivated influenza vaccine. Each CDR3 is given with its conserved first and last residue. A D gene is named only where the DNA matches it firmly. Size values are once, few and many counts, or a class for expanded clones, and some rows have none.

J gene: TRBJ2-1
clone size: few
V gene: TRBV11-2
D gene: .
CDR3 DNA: TGTGCCAGCAGCTTAGATACACTAGAGCAGTTCTTC
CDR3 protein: CASSLDTLEQFF

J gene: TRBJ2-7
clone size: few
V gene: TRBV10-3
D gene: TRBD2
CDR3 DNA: TGTGCCATCAGTGAGGGAACTAGCGGGTACGAGCAGTACTTC
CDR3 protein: CAISEGTSGYEQYF

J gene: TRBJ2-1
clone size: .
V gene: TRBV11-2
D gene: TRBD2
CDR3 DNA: TGTGCCAGCAGCTTACTAGCGGGAGGGATACTTCGATACAATGAGCAGTTCTTC
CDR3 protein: CASSLLAGGILRYNEQFF

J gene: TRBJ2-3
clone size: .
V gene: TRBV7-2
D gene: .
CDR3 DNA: TGTGCCAGCAGCTTCGGCCAACTCGCCTACACAGATACGCAGTATTTT
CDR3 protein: CASSFGQLAYTDTQYF

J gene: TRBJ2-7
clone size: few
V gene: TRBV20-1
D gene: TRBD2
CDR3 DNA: TGCAGTGCAGCTTCAAAGGTCACTAGCGGCGAGCAGTACTTC
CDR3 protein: CSAASKVTSGEQYF

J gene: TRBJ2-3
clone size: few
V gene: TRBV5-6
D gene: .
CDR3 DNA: TGTGCCAGCAGCTTGGGATCTAGCTGGGATACGCAGTATTTT
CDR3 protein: CASSLGSSWDTQYF

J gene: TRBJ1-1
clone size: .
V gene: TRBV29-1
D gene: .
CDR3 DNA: TGCAGCGTAGCCCGGGGAAGCACTGAAGCTTTCTTT
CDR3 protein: CSVARGSTEAFF

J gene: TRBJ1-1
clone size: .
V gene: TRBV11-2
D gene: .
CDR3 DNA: TGTGCCAGCAGCTTAGTAAAGGGGGGTTACAGGGATATCATTGAAGCTTTCTTT
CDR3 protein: CASSLVKGGYRDIIEAFF

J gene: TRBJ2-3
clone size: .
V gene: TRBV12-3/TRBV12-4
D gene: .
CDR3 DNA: TGTGCCAGCAGTTGGATCGGGACTAGCACAGATACGCAGTATTTT
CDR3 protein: CASSWIGTSTDTQYF

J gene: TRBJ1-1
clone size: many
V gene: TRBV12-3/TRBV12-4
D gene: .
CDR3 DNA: TGTGCCAGCGGGAGGGATTCCACTGAAGCTTTCTTT
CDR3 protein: CASGRDSTEAFF

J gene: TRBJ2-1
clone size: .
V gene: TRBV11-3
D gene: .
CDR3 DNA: TGTGCCAGCAGCTTATCGTCGCCAGGGGGGAACAATGAGCAGTTCTTC
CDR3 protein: CASSLSSPGGNNEQFF

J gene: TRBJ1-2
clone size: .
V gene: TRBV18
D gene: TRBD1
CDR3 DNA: TGTGCCAGCTCACCAGAGGGACAGGGCTATGGCTACACCTTC
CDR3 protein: CASSPEGQGYGYTF

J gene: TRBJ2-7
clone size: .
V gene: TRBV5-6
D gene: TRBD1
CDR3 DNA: TGTGCCAGCAGCCCGTCCTACAGGGGGGCCTACGAGCAGTACTTC
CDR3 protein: CASSPSYRGAYEQYF

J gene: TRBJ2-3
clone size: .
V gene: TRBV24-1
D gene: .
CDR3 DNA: TGTGCCACCAGTGATTCCGGGACTAGCACAGATACGCAGTATTTT
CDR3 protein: CATSDSGTSTDTQYF

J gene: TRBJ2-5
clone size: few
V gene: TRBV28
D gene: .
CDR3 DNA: TGTGCCAGCAGTAGGAAGAGCAGCACTCCAGAGACCCAGTACTTC
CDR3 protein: CASSRKSSTPETQYF

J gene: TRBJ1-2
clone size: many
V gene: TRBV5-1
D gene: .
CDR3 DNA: TGCGCCAGCAGCAGGGAGCTTAACTATGGCTACACCTTC
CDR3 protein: CASSRELNYGYTF

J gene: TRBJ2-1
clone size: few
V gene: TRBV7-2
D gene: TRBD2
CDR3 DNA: TGTGCCAGCAGCTTAGCGAGAAGTGCGGGGGTGGTAAACAATGAGCAGTTCTTC
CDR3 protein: CASSLARSAGVVNNEQFF

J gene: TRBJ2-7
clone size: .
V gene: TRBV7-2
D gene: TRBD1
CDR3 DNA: TGTGCCAGCAGCGCGACAGGGAACGAGCAGTACTTC
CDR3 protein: CASSATGNEQYF

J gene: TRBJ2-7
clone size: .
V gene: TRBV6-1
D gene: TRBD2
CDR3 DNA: TGTGCCAGCAGTGAAATGGGACTAGCGGGGATTTCCTACGAGCAGTACTTC
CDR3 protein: CASSEMGLAGISYEQYF

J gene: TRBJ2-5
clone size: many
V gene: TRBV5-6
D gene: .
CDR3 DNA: TGTGCCAGCAGCTTGGTTGGACAGCTCCAAGAGACCCAGTACTTC
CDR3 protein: CASSLVGQLQETQYF

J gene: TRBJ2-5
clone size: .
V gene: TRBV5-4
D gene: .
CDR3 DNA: TGTGCCAGCAGCGCGGAGAAAGGGACCCAGTACTTC
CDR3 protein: CASSAEKGTQYF

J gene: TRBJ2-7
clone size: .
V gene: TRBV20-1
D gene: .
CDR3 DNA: TGCAGTGCTAGAGACGAGACCTCCACCTACGAGCAGTACTTC
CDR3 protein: CSARDETSTYEQYF

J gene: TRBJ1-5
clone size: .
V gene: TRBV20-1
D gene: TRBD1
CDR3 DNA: TGCAGTGCTAGCAGGGGTCAGGGGGCAGATCAGCCCCAGCATTTT
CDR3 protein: CSASRGQGADQPQHF

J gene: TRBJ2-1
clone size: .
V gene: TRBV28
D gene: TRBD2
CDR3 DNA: TGTGCCAGCAGCCATGAACTAGCGGGAGAATGGAGTGAGCAGTTCTTC
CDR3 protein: CASSHELAGEWSEQFF

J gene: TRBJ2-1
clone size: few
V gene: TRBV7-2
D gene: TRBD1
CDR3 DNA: TGTGCCACGGGACAGAGCTCCTACAATGAGCAGTTCTTC
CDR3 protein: CATGQSSYNEQFF